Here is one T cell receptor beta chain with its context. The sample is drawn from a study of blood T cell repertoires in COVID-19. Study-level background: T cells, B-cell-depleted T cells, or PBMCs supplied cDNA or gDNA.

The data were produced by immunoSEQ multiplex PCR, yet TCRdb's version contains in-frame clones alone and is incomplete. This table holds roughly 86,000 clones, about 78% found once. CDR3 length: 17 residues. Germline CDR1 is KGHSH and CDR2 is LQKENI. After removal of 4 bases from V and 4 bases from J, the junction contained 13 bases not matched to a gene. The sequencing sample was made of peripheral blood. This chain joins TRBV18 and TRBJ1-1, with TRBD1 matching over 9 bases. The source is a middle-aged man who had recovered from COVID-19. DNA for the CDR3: TGTGCCAGCTCACAAATTAATACCGGGACAGGGCGCACTGAAGCTTTCTTT. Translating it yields CASSQINTGTGRTEAFF.